These T cell receptor beta chains were read from a single sample in a study of T cells in Graves' hyperthyroidism and ophthalmopathy. MiXCR was run by TCRdb on the multiplex PCR reads, yielding one entry per CDR3 protein. The table records 500,000 to 650,000 distinct CDR3 sequences, 17% of them present only once. Sequenced input: blood. These TCRs come from a young woman with Graves' ophthalmopathy. Both conserved end residues are part of each CDR3. The D gene is left open where the match is weak. Where a row states a size, it is once, few, many or the class of an expanded clone; other rows omit it.

many	TRBJ1-2	.	TRBV28	CASSLIQVPSDTF	TGTGCCAGCAGTTTAATACAGGTCCCTTCCGACACCTTC
few	TRBJ2-1	.	TRBV4-3	CASSQDMFNEQFF	TGCGCCAGCAGCCAAGATATGTTCAATGAGCAGTTCTTC
once	TRBJ2-3	.	TRBV4-1	CASSQDEKAGGTDTQYF	TGCGCCAGCAGCCAAGATGAAAAGGCAGGGGGCACAGATACGCAGTATTTT
few	TRBJ1-6	.	TRBV6-1	CASSGTFNSPLHF	TGTGCCAGCAGCGGGACTTTCAATTCACCCCTCCACTTT
many	TRBJ2-7	.	TRBV27	CASSGNIAGSGQYF	TGTGCCAGCAGCGGAAATATCGCGGGGTCGGGGCAGTACTTC
few	TRBJ1-4	.	TRBV29-1	CSAQSGFANEKLFF	TGCAGCGCTCAATCAGGCTTTGCTAATGAAAAACTGTTTTTT
many	TRBJ1-1	TRBD1	TRBV5-1	CASSTGQVFNTEAFF	TGCGCCAGCAGCACTGGACAGGTTTTTAACACTGAAGCTTTCTTT
few	TRBJ2-1	TRBD2	TRBV9	CASSTSSGGEQFF	TGTGCCAGCAGCACATCTAGCGGTGGTGAGCAGTTCTTC
many	TRBJ1-2	.	TRBV7-2	CASSLGGLSDGYTF	TGTGCCAGCAGCTTAGGGGGGCTGTCGGATGGCTACACCTTC
.	TRBJ1-3	TRBD1	TRBV4-1	CASSQDGDRVVNTIYF	TGCGCCAGCAGCCAAGATGGGGACAGGGTGGTGAACACCATATATTTT
many	TRBJ1-1	.	TRBV15	CATSTGNTEAFF	TGTGCCACCAGTACAGGGAACACTGAAGCTTTCTTT
.	TRBJ1-6	TRBD1	TRBV5-8	CASSSRDRGSSYNSPLHF	TGTGCCAGCAGCTCAAGGGACAGGGGGAGCTCCTATAATTCACCCCTCCACTTT
.	TRBJ1-2	.	TRBV2	CASTGNDYGYTF	TGTGCCAGCACGGGGAACGACTATGGCTACACCTTC
.	TRBJ2-7	TRBD2	TRBV12-3/TRBV12-4	CASRRTSGVEQYF	TGTGCCAGCAGACGGACTAGCGGGGTCGAGCAGTACTTC
many	TRBJ2-1	.	TRBV12-3/TRBV12-4	CASSLEYPQFF	TGTGCCAGCAGTTTAGAGTACCCACAGTTCTTC